This entry lists 24 T cell receptor beta chains sequenced from one sample in a study of Tregs in tolerant kidney transplant recipients. TCRdb's copy holds only in-frame clones and misses some; the assay was immunoSEQ multiplex PCR. The table counts 50,000 or so clones; roughly 0.9% lies in the top ten. Sample: CD4+ T cells from blood, taken before the transplant. These receptors were taken from a human donor who received a combined kidney and bone marrow transplant.

Points on this clone: A read error may account for a junction end that differs from germline. The sequence runs out 3 residues before the end of the CDR3; the remainder is reconstructed from the germline J gene. The chain is built from TRBV20-1 and TRBJ1-1; D might be TRBD1 (5 bases). This CDR3 spans 15 amino acids. Germline CDR1 is DFQATT and CDR2 is SNEGSKA (reference sequence). The sequenced CDR3 bases are TGCAGTGCTAGAGATCGGGCAGGGTGGATCACTGAG. Translating gives CSARDRAGWITE. The CDR3 in full is CSARDRAGWITEAFF.

Concerning this clone itself: The read finishes 3 residues shy of the CDR3 end, and the germline J gene is used to complete it. This rearrangement joins TRBV5-4 to TRBJ1-4; 7 nucleotides line up with TRBD1. The CDR3 runs 15 residues. The germline V gene encodes CDR1 SGHNT and CDR2 YYREEE (reference sequence). The V segment lost 3 bases and the J segment 10 bases; nucleotides outside the gene matches: 12. The CDR3 bases that were read are TGTGCCAGCAGCTCGCCTTCAACAGGGGAGGGAAAA. Its protein product is CASSSPSTGEGK. The full CDR3 is CASSSPSTGEGKLFF.

The CDR3 region is CASSDSVYSQFGYGYTF. The DNA read from the CDR3 is TGTGCCAGCAGTGACTCGGTCTACAGCCAGTTTGGGTATGGC. The chain employs TRBV6-4 and TRBJ1-2; no reliable D call. The read gets to within 3 residues of the CDR3 end, and the germline J gene fills in the rest. In germline, CDR1 is MRHNA, CDR2 SNTAGT. Trimming pared 0 bases from V and 5 bases from J, leaving 19 bases between. This CDR3 spans 17 amino acids.

As to this clone: Read sequence stops 3 residues before the CDR3 end, and the germline J gene provides the missing end. The chain couples TRBV7-9 to TRBJ1-1; 7 nucleotides match TRBD1. The CDR3 contains 12 residues. CDR1 and CDR2 from the germline V gene are SEHNR and FQNEAQ (reference sequence). The DNA read from the CDR3 is TGTGCCAGCACCGGAGGGGGCCCAGAA. Protein product: CASTGGGPE. The full CDR3 sequence reads CASTGGGPEAFF.

The CDR3 protein is CASSLSAVTGELFF. Incomplete CDR3 DNA: TGTGCCAGCAGCTTATCTGCGGTGACCGGGGAG. V gene TRBV7-9 combines with J gene TRBJ2-2; unclear D gene. The CDR3 end lies 3 residues beyond the end of the read and is filled in from the germline J gene. The V end was cut by 2 bases, the J end by 5 bases, with 9 bases between. Germline V gene sequence: CDR1 SEHNR, CDR2 FQNEAQ (reference sequence). This CDR3 has 14 residues.

Points on this clone: The CDR3 is cut off 3 residues early in the read; its end comes from the germline J gene. The chain recombines TRBV19 with TRBJ1-2; D might be TRBD1 (6 bases). The CDR3 runs to 13 residues. Looked up from germline, CDR1 is LNHDA and CDR2 is SQIVND (reference sequence). The chain's CDR3 is CASRVQGARGYTF. Partial CDR3 DNA: TGTGCCAGTAGGGTACAGGGTGCGCGGGGC.

Details on this clone: The read is 3 residues too short to cover the CDR3 end, so that end is filled in from the germline J gene. J is TRBJ2-4 and V is TRBV18, with TRBD1 matching 9 bases. This CDR3 contains 16 residues. Germline trimming cut 3 bases from V and 8 bases from J; bases unmatched to any gene: 11. Germline assignment: CDR1 KGHSH and CDR2 LQKENI. The sequenced CDR3 bases are TGTGCCAGCTCACCCGGACAGGGGAGGGAGATGGACATT. Encoded protein: CASSPGQGREMDI. In full, the CDR3 reads CASSPGQGREMDIQYF.

In the case of this clone: Coverage ceases 3 residues before the CDR3 finishes, and the germline J gene fills in the end. The V and J genes are TRBV20-1 and TRBJ2-3; a possible D gene is TRBD2 (5 bases). Germline lookup yields CDR1 DFQATT and CDR2 SNEGSKA (reference sequence). Trimming pared 0 bases from V and 2 bases from J, leaving 15 bases between. The CDR3 sequence is 16 residues long. The sequenced part of the CDR3 DNA is TGCAGTGCTAGAGATCCCCAGCGGCCTAACACAGATACG. Translating it yields CSARDPQRPNTDT. The whole CDR3 sequence is CSARDPQRPNTDTQYF.

A note on this clone: The CDR3 goes on 3 residues after the read ends, and that part is filled in from the germline J gene. The chain employs TRBV30 and TRBJ1-5, with D possibly matching TRBD1 (5 bases). The CDR3 contains 14 residues. Trimming removed 5 bases from V and 3 bases from J, with 14 bases in between. Looked up from germline, CDR1 is GTSNPN and CDR2 is SVGIG (reference sequence). The sequenced part of the CDR3 DNA is TGTGCCTGGGCCCCCGGGGGAAACAATCAGCCC. Translated, it gives CAWAPGGNNQP. In full, the CDR3 is CAWAPGGNNQPQHF.

A word on this clone: The read stops 3 residues short of the end of the CDR3; the missing end is completed from the germline J gene. The chain has TRBV2 and TRBJ1-2; perhaps TRBD1 as D (5 bases). Per the germline V gene, CDR1 is SNHLY and CDR2 is FYNNEI. The V end was cut by 2 bases, the J end by 0 bases, with 10 bases between. The CDR3 loop spans 15 amino acids. The sequenced part of the CDR3 DNA is TGTGCCAGCAGTGAATTGGGGGGAACTAACTATGGC. Residues: CASSELGGTNYG. The whole CDR3 sequence reads CASSELGGTNYGYTF. Combining the CDR3 with reference TRBV2 and TRBJ1-2 gives the whole variable domain EPEVTQTPSHQVTQMGQEVILRCVPISNHLYFYWYRQILGQKVEFLVSFYNNEISEKSEIFDDQFSVERPDGSNFTLKIRSTKLEDSAMYFCASSELGGTNYGYTFGSGTRLTVV.

Regarding this clone: The DNA ends 3 residues before the CDR3 does, and the rest of the CDR3 is filled in from the germline J gene. This rearrangement joins TRBV13 to TRBJ2-7, with 8 nucleotides matching TRBD1. This CDR3 region has 15 residues. The germline gives CDR1 PRHDT, CDR2 FYEKMQ (reference sequence). Trimming at V came to 5 bases and at J to 0 bases, leaving 6 bases not matched to a gene. CDR3 in amino acids: CASSAGGASSYEQYF. CDR3 DNA, as far as it was read: TGTGCCAGCAGCGCAGGGGGCGCGAGCTCCTACGAG.

Comments on this clone: The read is 3 residues too short to cover the CDR3 end, so that end is filled in from the germline J gene. The rearrangement links TRBV19 to TRBJ1-3, with 10 bases matching TRBD1. J gave up 7 bases and V 6 bases, and 6 bases lay outside the gene matches. Germline CDR1 is LNHDA and CDR2 is SQIVND (reference sequence). This CDR3 contains 14 residues. The DNA read from the CDR3 is TGTGCCAGTAGCCTTACGGACAGGGGGAACACC. Translating it yields CASSLTDRGNT. The whole CDR3 sequence is CASSLTDRGNTIYF.

Regarding this clone: The read ends 3 residues before the CDR3 terminus; that terminus is restored from the germline J gene. The chain links TRBV19 to TRBJ1-1; D is undetermined. Germline lookup yields CDR1 LNHDA and CDR2 SQIVND (reference sequence). V was cut by 7 bases and J by 4 bases, with 13 bases left in between. The CDR3 extends over 13 amino acids. This CDR3 reads CASTRGWGTEAFF. Incomplete CDR3 DNA: TGTGCCAGTACTCGGGGTTGGGGCACTGAA. Looking up the rest from reference TRBV19 and TRBJ1-1 gives the full variable domain: DGGITQSPKYLFRKEGQNVTLSCEQNLNHDAMYWYRQDPGQGLRLIYYSQIVNDFQKGDIAEGYSVSREKKESFPLTVTSAQKNPTAFYLCASTRGWGTEAFFGQGTRLTVV.

Remarks on this clone: With the read ending 3 residues before the CDR3 end, the germline J gene is used to fill in that end. The chain recombines TRBV18 with TRBJ2-7; TRBD1 or TRBD2 may be the D gene (6 bases each). Trimming took off 2 bases at V and 6 bases at J, with 17 bases between the two ends. The CDR3 sequence is 15 residues long. Germline V CDR1 and CDR2: KGHSH, LQKENI. The sequenced part of the CDR3 DNA is TGTGCCAGCTCACCAACGGTCGGAGGGGGTGTCGAG. Translating it yields CASSPTVGGGVE. In full, the CDR3 is CASSPTVGGGVEQYF.

In the case of this clone: Sequencing ends 3 residues short of the CDR3 end; the germline J gene provides the rest. J is TRBJ1-1 and V is TRBV2; no firm D call. With 2 bases removed from V and 1 base from J, the gap between germline ends came to 11 bases. CDR1 and CDR2 from the germline V gene are SNHLY and FYNNEI. The CDR3 is made up of 15 amino acids. The CDR3 region is CASSERPGSNTEAFF. The DNA read from the CDR3 is TGTGCCAGCAGTGAAAGGCCGGGTTCGAACACTGAA.

As concerns this clone: From the germline J gene comes the end of the CDR3, since the read stops 3 residues before it. The chain is built from TRBV6-4 and TRBJ1-5; 8 positions match TRBD1. The CDR3 contains 13 residues. Germline loops: CDR1 MRHNA, CDR2 SNTAGT. Trimming at V came to 4 bases and at J to 7 bases, leaving 3 bases not matched to a gene. CDR3 amino acids: CASSADRGQPQHF. Partial CDR3 DNA: TGTGCCAGCAGTGCCGACAGGGGACAGCCC.

Of note for this clone: The read terminates 3 residues before the CDR3 end, so the remaining end is supplied by the germline J gene. The chain employs TRBV6-4 and TRBJ2-7; 10 bases fit TRBD1. CDR1 is MRHNA, CDR2 SNTAGT, per germline. The CDR3 length is 16 residues. Trimming took 4 bases from V and 3 from J; bases not matched to a gene: 9. CDR3 region: CASSVLRDRGRYEQYF. The covered CDR3 bases are TGTGCCAGCAGTGTCCTCCGGGACAGGGGTCGCTACGAG.

Regarding this clone: The DNA ends 3 residues before the CDR3 does, and the rest of the CDR3 is filled in from the germline J gene. This rearrangement joins TRBV18 to TRBJ1-2, with 9 bases matching TRBD1. V was pared by 3 bases and J by 3 bases, with 5 bases of the junction left unmatched. The CDR3 runs to 15 residues. The germline gives CDR1 KGHSH, CDR2 LQKENI. Partial CDR3 DNA: TGTGCCAGCTCACCGCCTCGACAGGGGGACTATGGC. Translated, it gives CASSPPRQGDYG. Given in full, the CDR3 is CASSPPRQGDYGYTF.

Concerning this clone: The read finishes 3 residues shy of the CDR3 end, and the germline J gene is used to complete it. V usage is TRBV30 and J usage is TRBJ2-1, with 7 positions matching TRBD2. The CDR3 covers 16 residues. Germline V gives CDR1 GTSNPN, CDR2 SVGIG (reference sequence). V shed 4 bases and J 9 bases; nucleotides not matched to a gene: 18. The CDR3 DNA, read in part, is TGTGCCTGGACCCCCTCGGGAGCGGGACGCCGGGGTGAG. Translation: CAWTPSGAGRRGE. From start to end, the CDR3 is CAWTPSGAGRRGEQFF.

Note on this clone: The CDR3 extends 3 residues past the end of the read, so its final part is completed from the germline J gene. The V gene is TRBV19, the J gene TRBJ2-3; 7 nucleotides line up with TRBD2. CDR1 is LNHDA and CDR2 is SQIVND in the germline V gene (reference sequence). The CDR3 extends over 16 amino acids. The ends lost 6 bases at V and 2 bases at J; junction bases unmatched: 11. CDR3 bases read: TGTGCCAGTAGCCCCGGTATGGCGGGAGTCACAGATACG. It is translated as CASSPGMAGVTDT. The CDR3 as a whole reads CASSPGMAGVTDTQYF.

Regarding this clone: The read falls 3 residues short of the CDR3 end, and the missing part is taken from the germline J gene. The rearrangement joins TRBV6-1 to TRBJ1-5; TRBD1 aligns across 8 bases. Germline values: CDR1 MNHNS, CDR2 SASEGT. The CDR3 has 15 residues. V lost 3 bases, J lost 0 bases, and 1 base stayed unmatched. Partial CDR3 DNA: TGTGCCAGCAGTGAGACAGGGGCTAGCAATCAGCCC. Translation: CASSETGASNQP. The whole CDR3 sequence reads CASSETGASNQPQHF.

With regard to this clone: The read terminates 3 residues ahead of where the CDR3 ends, so the germline J gene completes it. This chain joins TRBV2 and TRBJ2-1, with 8 bases that match TRBD2. The CDR3 has 16 residues. The trim removed 8 bases at V and 0 bases at J, leaving 9 bases unmatched. Germline values: CDR1 SNHLY, CDR2 FYNNEI. CDR3 residues: CASCFGGGSSYNEQFF. The part of the CDR3 DNA that was read is TGTGCCAGCTGTTTCGGGGGGGGGAGCTCCTACAATGAG.

As regards this clone: The read comes to an end 3 residues before the CDR3 does, leaving the germline J gene to fill in the end. V is TRBV7-8 and J is TRBJ1-2; 8 bases agree with TRBD1. The CDR3 contains 14 residues. Trimming at V came to 3 bases and at J to 2 bases, leaving 2 bases not matched to a gene. Germline loops: CDR1 SGHVS, CDR2 FQNEAQ. The CDR3 bases that were read are TGTGCCAGCAGCTTCGACAGGGGAAACTATGGC. This gives the protein CASSFDRGNYG. The CDR3, in full, reads CASSFDRGNYGYTF.

To note about this clone: The observed sequence ends 3 residues before the CDR3 terminus, with the missing tail filled in from the germline J gene. This rearrangement joins TRBV2 to TRBJ2-7; 12 bases fit TRBD1. The CDR3 has 14 amino acids. The V and J ends lost 5 bases and 3 bases, in that order; junction bases with no gene match: 2. In germline, CDR1 is SNHLY, CDR2 FYNNEI. CDR3 protein: CASSRDRGHYEQYF. The covered CDR3 bases are TGTGCCAGCAGTCGGGACAGGGGGCACTACGAG.